This T cell receptor beta chain was captured by sequencing in a study of OX40 agonist ivuxolimab in advanced cancers. The CDR3 is made up of 13 amino acids. V lost 4 bases, J lost 13 bases, and 5 bases stayed unmatched. The germline gives CDR1 SGDLS, CDR2 YYNGEE. TCRdb's table, derived via immunoSEQ multiplex PCR, lists solely in-frame clones and lacks some. The profile shows 35,000 to 40,000 clones, approximately 90% of them singletons. The sequencing used CD4+ or CD8+ T cells sorted from blood, collected in a trial of the OX40 agonist ivuxolimab. This receptor was taken from an adult with an advanced solid tumor such as melanoma, head and neck, liver or kidney cancer. The rearrangement joins TRBV9 to TRBJ2-1, with TRBD2 identical over 13 bases. The DNA for the CDR3 is TGTGCCAGCAGCCTCGGGACTAGCGGGAATCAGTTCTTC. Amino acid sequence: CASSLGTSGNQFF.